This entry lists 4 T cell receptor beta chains sequenced from one sample in a study of blood T cell repertoires in COVID-19. Using immunoSEQ multiplex PCR, the repertoire was profiled, and TCRdb retains in-frame clones only, with some absent. Seen here are approximately 250,000 clones, 75% to 90% observed once, and the top ten hold roughly 4.5%. Sequencing input: peripheral blood. Receptor source: a man in his sixties who had recovered from COVID-19.

The chain is built from TRBV30 and TRBJ2-5, with TRBD1 matching 7 bases. CDR1 and CDR2 (germline): GTSNPN, SVGIG (reference sequence). The CDR3 has 12 amino acids. V trimming: 2 bases; J trimming: 4 bases; junction bases outside the gene matches: 1. CDR3 sequence reads: CAWSPGGETQYF. CDR3 DNA sequence: TGTGCCTGGAGTCCAGGGGGAGAGACCCAGTACTTC.

The chain links TRBV5-1 to TRBJ2-3; 8 bases align to TRBD1. The CDR3 loop spans 15 amino acids. From germline, CDR1 is SGHRS and CDR2 YFSETQ. Germline trimming cut 4 bases from V and 0 bases from J; bases unmatched to any gene: 4. The CDR3 loop reads CASSGGQASTDTQYF. CDR3 DNA sequence: TGCGCCAGCAGCGGGGGACAGGCTAGCACAGATACGCAGTATTTT.

The gene calls are TRBV18 and TRBJ2-5, with D maybe TRBD2 (6 bases). This CDR3 comprises 14 residues. Germline CDR1 is KGHSH and CDR2 is LQKENI. V shed 3 bases and J shed 6 bases, with 14 bases lying between them. CDR3 amino acids: CASSPAGILKTQYF. The CDR3 nucleotides read TGTGCCAGCTCACCGGCGGGAATACTAAAGACCCAGTACTTC. Full variable domain (remainder filled in from reference TRBV18 and TRBJ2-5): NAGVMQNPRHLVRRRGQEARLRCSPMKGHSHVYWYRQLPEEGLKFMVYLQKENIIDESGMPKERFSAEFPKEGPSILRIQQVVRGDSAAYFCASSPAGILKTQYFGPGTRLLVL.

This chain joins TRBV14 and TRBJ2-1, with D perhaps TRBD1 (5 bases). This CDR3 is 16 amino acids long. The germline V and J ends were trimmed by 0 bases and 1 base, with 10 bases remaining between them. Germline CDR1 and CDR2: SGHDN and FVKESK. The CDR3 DNA sequence: TGTGCCAGCAGCCAAGATGGGCAGGGATCCTACAATGAGCAGTTCTTC. Its translation is CASSQDGQGSYNEQFF.